Listed below are T cell receptor beta chains from one sample, sequenced in a study of blood T cell repertoires in COVID-19. Assay: immunoSEQ multiplex PCR; the TCRdb copy retains only in-frame clones and omits some. This table has about 240,000 clones, 83% appearing once. The sequencing sample was made of PBMCs or T cells enriched from blood (not recorded which). The receptors originated from a woman in her forties who had been exposed to COVID-19. CDR3s include the opening cysteine and the closing phenylalanine or tryptophan. D genes are given only for firm matches. Size is omitted from some rows. Given values are once, few, many or a class for expanded clones.

j_gene: TRBJ2-5
d_gene: NA
abundance: NA
v_gene: TRBV14
CDR3aa: CASSPETLARTQYF
CDR3nt: TGTGCCAGCAGCCCCGAGACATTGGCAAGGACCCAGTACTTC

j_gene: TRBJ1-6
d_gene: NA
abundance: NA
v_gene: TRBV5-1
CDR3aa: CASTETPNSPLHF
CDR3nt: TGCGCCAGCACGGAGACGCCGAATTCACCCCTCCACTTT

j_gene: TRBJ1-4
d_gene: TRBD1
abundance: NA
v_gene: TRBV6-1
CDR3aa: CASIPGTGYEKLFF
CDR3nt: TGTGCCAGCATTCCGGGGACAGGCTATGAAAAACTGTTTTTT

j_gene: TRBJ1-2
d_gene: NA
abundance: NA
v_gene: TRBV6-5
CDR3aa: CASTYGALSNYGYTF
CDR3nt: TGTGCCAGCACTTACGGGGCTCTGTCTAACTATGGCTACACCTTC

j_gene: TRBJ2-1
d_gene: NA
abundance: NA
v_gene: TRBV3-1/TRBV3-2
CDR3aa: CASSNSGPEQFF
CDR3nt: TGTGCCAGCAGCAACAGCGGGCCAGAGCAGTTCTTC

j_gene: TRBJ1-1
d_gene: NA
abundance: NA
v_gene: TRBV6-1
CDR3aa: CASSALGPPHTEAFF
CDR3nt: TGTGCCAGCAGTGCCTTGGGGCCGCCCCACACTGAAGCTTTCTTT

j_gene: TRBJ1-1
d_gene: TRBD1
abundance: NA
v_gene: TRBV19
CDR3aa: CASSVTGGGTEAFF
CDR3nt: TGTGCCAGTAGTGTGACAGGGGGCGGCACTGAAGCTTTCTTT

j_gene: TRBJ2-7
d_gene: NA
abundance: NA
v_gene: TRBV6-5
CDR3aa: CASRTGTLGAYEQYF
CDR3nt: TGTGCCAGCAGGACAGGAACCCTTGGGGCCTACGAGCAGTACTTC

j_gene: TRBJ2-1
d_gene: NA
abundance: few
v_gene: TRBV11-1
CDR3aa: CASSLAAVSVYNEQFF
CDR3nt: TGTGCCAGCAGCTTAGCGGCCGTGTCCGTATACAATGAGCAGTTCTTC

j_gene: TRBJ1-2
d_gene: NA
abundance: NA
v_gene: TRBV4-1
CDR3aa: CASSQVFREGVKSGYTF
CDR3nt: TGCGCCAGCAGCCAAGTTTTCCGAGAGGGGGTAAAGAGTGGCTACACCTTC

j_gene: TRBJ1-6
d_gene: TRBD1
abundance: NA
v_gene: TRBV6-1
CDR3aa: CASSERTGYNSPLHF
CDR3nt: TGTGCCAGCAGTGAAAGGACAGGGTATAATTCACCCCTCCACTTT

j_gene: TRBJ2-5
d_gene: TRBD1
abundance: NA
v_gene: TRBV9
CDR3aa: CASSPGTGGETQYF
CDR3nt: TGTGCCAGCAGCCCTGGGACAGGGGGAGAGACCCAGTACTTC

j_gene: TRBJ1-1
d_gene: TRBD1
abundance: NA
v_gene: TRBV6-2/TRBV6-3
CDR3aa: CASSYGGDRMNTEAFF
CDR3nt: TGTGCCAGCAGTTACGGCGGGGACAGAATGAACACTGAAGCTTTCTTT

j_gene: TRBJ2-3
d_gene: TRBD2
abundance: few
v_gene: TRBV7-2
CDR3aa: CASSLSLAGDTQYF
CDR3nt: TGTGCCAGCAGCCTTTCCCTAGCGGGAGATACGCAGTATTTT

j_gene: TRBJ1-1
d_gene: NA
abundance: NA
v_gene: TRBV15
CDR3aa: CATSREGRPNTEAFF
CDR3nt: TGTGCCACCAGCAGGGAGGGCCGGCCTAACACTGAAGCTTTCTTT

j_gene: TRBJ2-5
d_gene: TRBD2
abundance: NA
v_gene: TRBV18
CDR3aa: CASSPNSGGRGETQYF
CDR3nt: TGTGCCAGCTCACCTAACAGCGGGGGCCGGGGAGAGACCCAGTACTTC

j_gene: TRBJ1-4
d_gene: TRBD1
abundance: NA
v_gene: TRBV28
CDR3aa: CASSLATLTGGQGEKLFF
CDR3nt: TGTGCCAGCAGTTTGGCCACCTTAACAGGGGGCCAAGGGGAAAAACTGTTTTTT

j_gene: TRBJ2-3
d_gene: NA
abundance: NA
v_gene: TRBV6-5
CDR3aa: CASTPGLSTDTQYF
CDR3nt: TGTGCCAGCACCCCAGGACTGAGCACAGATACGCAGTATTTT

j_gene: TRBJ2-5
d_gene: NA
abundance: NA
v_gene: TRBV9
CDR3aa: CASSVGSSEETQYF
CDR3nt: TGTGCCAGCAGCGTAGGTTCGAGCGAAGAGACCCAGTACTTC

j_gene: TRBJ1-1
d_gene: NA
abundance: NA
v_gene: TRBV19
CDR3aa: CATRRSANTEAFF
CDR3nt: TGTGCCACCAGGCGCTCCGCGAACACTGAAGCTTTCTTT

j_gene: TRBJ2-3
d_gene: NA
abundance: NA
v_gene: TRBV11-3
CDR3aa: CASSSQGWADTQYF
CDR3nt: TGTGCCAGCAGCTCCCAGGGTTGGGCAGATACGCAGTATTTT

j_gene: TRBJ1-1
d_gene: TRBD1
abundance: NA
v_gene: TRBV27
CDR3aa: CASSTFGQGGRRNTEAFF
CDR3nt: TGTGCCAGCAGCACATTTGGACAGGGGGGAAGGAGGAACACTGAAGCTTTCTTT

j_gene: TRBJ1-2
d_gene: NA
abundance: NA
v_gene: TRBV5-1
CDR3aa: CASSTNNGYTF
CDR3nt: TGCGCCAGCAGCACGAACAATGGCTACACCTTC

j_gene: TRBJ2-3
d_gene: TRBD1
abundance: NA
v_gene: TRBV7-3
CDR3aa: CASSSTGGETDTQYF
CDR3nt: TGTGCCAGCAGTTCAACAGGGGGCGAGACAGATACGCAGTATTTT

j_gene: TRBJ2-7
d_gene: TRBD2
abundance: NA
v_gene: TRBV6-5
CDR3aa: CASTKLAGGTYEQYF
CDR3nt: TGTGCCAGCACTAAGTTAGCGGGGGGAACCTACGAGCAGTACTTC

j_gene: TRBJ2-7
d_gene: TRBD1
abundance: few
v_gene: TRBV10-3
CDR3aa: CAISGDSSYEQYF
CDR3nt: TGTGCCATCAGTGGGGACAGCTCCTACGAGCAGTACTTC

j_gene: TRBJ2-1
d_gene: NA
abundance: NA
v_gene: TRBV27
CDR3aa: CASRLVSSYNEQFF
CDR3nt: TGTGCCAGTCGACTAGTGAGCTCCTACAATGAGCAGTTCTTC

j_gene: TRBJ2-1
d_gene: TRBD2
abundance: NA
v_gene: TRBV7-6
CDR3aa: CASSLPAGGSSEEQFF
CDR3nt: TGTGCCAGCAGCCTCCCGGCGGGGGGCAGTTCGGAAGAGCAGTTCTTC

j_gene: TRBJ2-7
d_gene: NA
abundance: NA
v_gene: TRBV28
CDR3aa: CASSPLDSDSYEQYF
CDR3nt: TGTGCCAGCAGTCCCTTGGACAGCGACTCCTACGAGCAGTACTTC

j_gene: TRBJ2-3
d_gene: TRBD2
abundance: few
v_gene: TRBV5-1
CDR3aa: CATSGGLTDTQYF
CDR3nt: TGCGCCACCTCGGGGGGGCTCACAGATACGCAGTATTTT

j_gene: TRBJ2-4
d_gene: NA
abundance: NA
v_gene: TRBV4-1
CDR3aa: CASSQGGRGKLAKNIQYF
CDR3nt: TGCGCCAGCAGCCAAGGGGGGCGAGGCAAACTAGCCAAAAACATTCAGTACTTC

j_gene: TRBJ2-7
d_gene: TRBD2
abundance: NA
v_gene: TRBV4-2
CDR3aa: CASSQEPSGAEQYF
CDR3nt: TGTGCCAGCAGCCAAGAGCCTAGCGGGGCCGAGCAGTACTTC

j_gene: TRBJ2-5
d_gene: NA
abundance: NA
v_gene: TRBV10-3
CDR3aa: CAVSDPGGKTQYF
CDR3nt: TGTGCCGTCTCGGACCCCGGAGGGAAGACCCAGTACTTC

j_gene: TRBJ2-1
d_gene: NA
abundance: NA
v_gene: TRBV5-1
CDR3aa: CASSQRARSHEQFF
CDR3nt: TGCGCCAGCAGCCAGAGGGCCCGATCCCATGAGCAGTTCTTC

j_gene: TRBJ1-2
d_gene: NA
abundance: NA
v_gene: TRBV19
CDR3aa: CASSMESFDNYGYTF
CDR3nt: TGTGCCAGTAGTATGGAGTCGTTCGATAACTATGGCTACACCTTC

j_gene: TRBJ2-2
d_gene: NA
abundance: NA
v_gene: TRBV29-1
CDR3aa: CSVERAGAFAGELFF
CDR3nt: TGCAGCGTTGAGAGGGCAGGGGCGTTCGCCGGGGAGCTGTTTTTT

j_gene: TRBJ2-1
d_gene: NA
abundance: NA
v_gene: TRBV11-3
CDR3aa: CASSSRGGGGNEQFF
CDR3nt: TGTGCCAGCAGCTCCCGAGGCGGGGGCGGGAATGAGCAGTTCTTC

j_gene: TRBJ1-1
d_gene: TRBD1
abundance: NA
v_gene: TRBV19
CDR3aa: CASSTGTGNTEAFF
CDR3nt: TGTGCCAGTAGTACCGGGACAGGAAACACTGAAGCTTTCTTT

j_gene: TRBJ2-2
d_gene: NA
abundance: NA
v_gene: TRBV30
CDR3aa: CAWSEEQARNTGELFF
CDR3nt: TGTGCCTGGAGTGAGGAACAGGCCAGAAACACCGGGGAGCTGTTTTTT

j_gene: TRBJ1-5
d_gene: TRBD1
abundance: NA
v_gene: TRBV19
CDR3aa: CASSKGSRGGRGQPQHF
CDR3nt: TGTGCCAGTAGTAAGGGCAGTCGAGGGGGCAGGGGACAGCCCCAGCATTTT

j_gene: TRBJ2-4
d_gene: TRBD1
abundance: NA
v_gene: TRBV28
CDR3aa: CASSPGTGGTAKNIQYF
CDR3nt: TGTGCCAGCAGCCCCGGGACAGGGGGCACCGCTAAAAACATTCAGTACTTC

j_gene: TRBJ2-7
d_gene: NA
abundance: once
v_gene: TRBV28
CDR3aa: CASTGGRGREQYF
CDR3nt: TGTGCCAGCACCGGTGGCAGGGGAAGGGAGCAGTACTTC

j_gene: TRBJ1-2
d_gene: NA
abundance: NA
v_gene: TRBV7-9
CDR3aa: CASSLGVEGYGYTF
CDR3nt: TGTGCCAGCAGCTTAGGCGTGGAGGGCTATGGCTACACCTTC

j_gene: TRBJ2-1
d_gene: TRBD1
abundance: NA
v_gene: TRBV18
CDR3aa: CASSSSPGQGNGQFF
CDR3nt: TGTGCCAGCTCGTCTTCACCGGGACAGGGGAACGGGCAGTTCTTC